The 22 T cell receptor beta chains reported below all come from one sample, sequenced in a study of T cells in Graves' hyperthyroidism and ophthalmopathy. Amplified TCR beta CDR3 regions derived from RNA transcripts. The TCR CDR3 was amplified in a first-round RT-PCR using the HTBI primer set. TCRdb reanalysed the multiplex PCR reads using MiXCR and keeps one entry per CDR3 protein. Of over 150,000 distinct CDR3 sequences detected, around 16% appear once; the ten largest clones hold roughly 49%. The sample comprised blood. The receptors here all came from a woman aged 50 to 65 with Graves' hyperthyroidism.

This clonotype occurred many times. V gene TRBV20-1 combines with J gene TRBJ2-5, with 14 bases matching TRBD2. The length of the CDR3 is 15 residues. Looked up from germline, CDR1 is DFQATT and CDR2 is SNEGSKA (reference sequence). J lost 5 bases, V lost 5 bases, and 7 bases had no gene match. As DNA, the CDR3 is TGCAGTGCTGAAGGACTAGCGGGAGGAGTGGAGACCCAGTACTTC. It codes for CSAEGLAGGVETQYF.

The rearrangement links TRBV6-5 to TRBJ2-3, with 8 nucleotides matching TRBD2. Germline-derived CDR1 and CDR2 are MNHEY and SVGAGI. V gave up 0 bases and J gave up 2 bases; unmatched junction bases: 7. CDR3 size: 17 residues. The CDR3 DNA is TGTGCCAGCAGTTACTCACCCGGGAGGGCCCTCACAGATACGCAGTATTTT. It is translated as CASSYSPGRALTDTQYF.

The chain combines TRBV4-1 with TRBJ1-3, with D perhaps matching TRBD1 (6 bases). This CDR3 is 16 amino acids long. Deletions cut 0 bases from V and 2 bases from J, with 11 bases between. Per the germline V gene, CDR1 is MGHRA and CDR2 is YSYEKL. The CDR3 reads CASSQEFGGPGNTIYF. DNA for the CDR3: TGCGCCAGCAGCCAAGAGTTTGGGGGGCCTGGAAACACCATATATTTT.

This clonotype has just a few counts. V is TRBV15 and J is TRBJ1-1; no reliable D call. V shed 0 bases and J shed 0 bases, with 8 bases lying between them. Germline V CDR1 and CDR2: LNHNV, YYDKDF (reference sequence). This CDR3 is 15 amino acids long. For the CDR3, the DNA is TGTGCCACCAGCAGAGATCGGTTGGTGAACACTGAAGCTTTCTTT. It specifies CATSRDRLVNTEAFF.

The chain uses TRBV28 and TRBJ1-4, with D perhaps TRBD1 (5 bases). The CDR3 covers 15 residues. Germline V lookup: CDR1 MDHEN, CDR2 SYDVKM. The V end lost 5 bases, the J end lost 8 bases, and 18 bases lay between the germline ends. CDR3 in amino acids: CASSNTQEKWEKLFF. The CDR3 region has the DNA TGTGCCAGCAGTAACACACAGGAGAAATGGGAAAAACTGTTTTTT.

The V gene is TRBV25-1, the J gene TRBJ2-4; 10 bases fit TRBD1. CDR1 MGHDK and CDR2 SYGVNS come from the germline V gene. The CDR3 totals 13 residues. The ends lost 8 bases at V and 4 bases at J; junction bases unmatched: 2. CDR3 amino acids: CASPGQGKNIQYF. DNA for the CDR3: TGTGCCAGCCCGGGACAGGGGAAAAACATTCAGTACTTC. Filled out from reference TRBV25-1 and TRBJ2-4, the complete variable domain reads EADIYQTPRYLVIGTGKKITLECSQTMGHDKMYWYQQDPGMELHLIHYSYGVNSTEKGDLSSESTVSRIRTEHFPLTLESARPSHTSQYLCASPGQGKNIQYFGAGTRLSVL.

In its sample, this clonotype was seen many times. V and J are TRBV30 and TRBJ2-1; 13 positions match TRBD2. This CDR3 comprises 15 residues. Losses at the gene ends were 7 bases for V and 6 bases for J; bases not matched to a gene: 9. Germline CDR1 GTSNPN, CDR2 SVGIG (reference sequence). The CDR3 DNA sequence: TGTGCCTCCGGACTAGCGGGAGACTGGCTCAATGAGCAGTTCTTC. Protein sequence: CASGLAGDWLNEQFF.

The chain carries TRBV2 and TRBJ1-5; no definite D call. The length of the CDR3 is 15 residues. V shed 6 bases and J shed 0 bases, with 12 bases lying between them. Germline CDR1 reads SNHLY; CDR2 reads FYNNEI. CDR3 DNA: TGTGCCAGCAGGGAGCGGGAGATTAGCAATCAGCCCCAGCATTTT. Protein: CASREREISNQPQHF.

This clonotype showed up many times. A much larger clone sits a single nucleotide away, making a read error possible. The chain joins TRBV6-1 to TRBJ1-1, with D uncertain. In germline, CDR1 is MNHNS, CDR2 SASEGT. This CDR3 is built from 13 residues. V lost 7 bases to trimming and J lost 0 bases, with 9 bases between them. The chain's CDR3 is CASKRVMNTEAFF. Written as DNA, the CDR3 is TGTGCCAGCAAGAGGGTCATGAACACTGAAGCTTTCTTT.

Only a few counts were recorded for this clonotype. One junction end disagrees with the germline gene, perhaps due to a read error. V gene TRBV20-1 combines with J gene TRBJ2-2, with 7 positions matching TRBD2. From germline, CDR1 is DFQATT and CDR2 SNEGSKA (reference sequence). CDR3 size: 13 residues. The CDR3, as DNA: TGTTCATTAGCGGGTACTAACACCGGGGAGCTGTTTTTT. Amino acid sequence: CSLAGTNTGELFF.

The table lists this clonotype with many counts. The CDR3 loop reads CASSENRQALNTEAFF. The CDR3 DNA follows: TGTGCCAGCAGTGAAAATCGACAGGCGCTAAACACTGAAGCTTTCTTT. The J gene is TRBJ1-1, the V gene TRBV6-1, with a weak D call TRBD1 (6 bases). The CDR3 sequence is 16 residues long. Germline CDR1 is MNHNS and CDR2 is SASEGT. V shed 2 bases and J shed 2 bases, with 15 bases lying between them.

V and J are TRBV7-9 and TRBJ1-1, with 8 bases aligning to TRBD1. The CDR3 has 15 amino acids. J was trimmed by 4 bases and V by 4 bases; bases with no gene match: 8. Germline V gene data show CDR1 as SEHNR and CDR2 as FQNEAQ (reference sequence). CDR3: CASSSAGGEVTEAFF. CDR3 nucleotides: TGTGCCAGCAGCTCTGCAGGGGGCGAGGTCACTGAAGCTTTCTTT. The entire variable domain, with the rest obtained from reference TRBV7-9 and TRBJ1-1, is as follows: DTGVSQNPRHKITKRGQNVTFRCDPISEHNRLYWYRQTLGQGPEFLTYFQNEAQLEKSRLLSDRFSAERPKGSFSTLEIQRTEQGDSAMYLCASSSAGGEVTEAFFGQGTRLTVV.

This clonotype was counted a few times. The rearrangement uses TRBV15 and TRBJ2-1, with TRBD2 matching over 7 bases. J lost 8 bases, V lost 0 bases, and 13 bases had no gene match. The germline CDR1 and CDR2 sequences are LNHNV and YYDKDF (reference sequence). The CDR3 sequence is 17 residues long. CDR3 protein: CATSREDRDYAWDEQFF. CDR3 sequence (DNA): TGTGCCACCAGCAGAGAGGACCGGGACTATGCCTGGGATGAGCAGTTCTTC.

The V call is TRBV24-1, the J call TRBJ1-5; no clear D. This CDR3 contains 13 residues. Trimming took 2 bases from V and 8 from J, leaving 9 bases between them. The germline V gene has CDR1 KGHDR and CDR2 SFDVKD. The CDR3 spells CATSDSTSKPQHF. The CDR3 coding sequence is TGTGCCACCAGTGATTCCACATCTAAGCCCCAGCATTTT.

This clonotype has at least ten counts. The chain couples TRBV10-1 to TRBJ2-7, with a possible D match to TRBD1 (5 bases). The CDR3 length is 12 residues. Looked up from germline, CDR1 is WNHNN and CDR2 is SYGVQD (reference sequence). V was shortened by 4 bases and J by 2 bases, with 6 bases between the two germline ends. The CDR3 protein is CASSAGTYEQYF. CDR3 nucleotide sequence: TGCGCCAGCAGTGCAGGGACCTACGAGCAGTACTTC.

This clonotype was seen at least ten times. The gene calls are TRBV27 and TRBJ2-1; 8 positions agree with TRBD2. Looked up from germline, CDR1 is MNHEY and CDR2 is SMNVEV (reference sequence). After removal of 10 bases from V and 9 bases from J, the junction contained 8 bases not matched to a gene. The CDR3 spans 12 residues. CDR3 sequence: CATRPGGVEQFF. CDR3 nucleotides: TGTGCCACCCGGCCGGGAGGGGTTGAGCAGTTCTTC.

The sample holds many counts of this clonotype. The chain employs TRBV6-1 and TRBJ1-2; D remains unclear. Germline V gene data show CDR1 as MNHNS and CDR2 as SASEGT. Trimming took 5 bases from V and 1 from J, leaving 11 bases between them. The CDR3 contains 14 residues. CDR3 amino acids: CASSFRRLNYGYTF. Here the CDR3 DNA reads TGTGCCAGCAGTTTCCGACGGCTTAACTATGGCTACACCTTC.

At least ten counts were recorded for this clonotype. V usage is TRBV6-5 and J usage is TRBJ2-7; maybe TRBD1 (6 bases). Trimming shortened V by 0 bases and J by 3 bases, and 9 bases separated the two germline ends. The germline gives CDR1 MNHEY, CDR2 SVGAGI. The CDR3 has 14 amino acids. The CDR3: CASSYSGTLYEQYF. In nucleotides, the CDR3 is TGTGCCAGCAGTTACTCCGGGACACTCTACGAGCAGTACTTC.

Ten or more counts support this clonotype. The CDR3 protein is CASSLNMGLAGDEQYF. The CDR3 nucleotides read TGTGCCAGCAGCCTAAACATGGGACTAGCGGGAGACGAGCAGTACTTC. The V gene is TRBV11-3, the J gene TRBJ2-7, with 14 positions matching TRBD2. CDR1 SGHNT and CDR2 YENEEA come from the germline V gene. The CDR3 loop spans 16 amino acids. V gave up 5 bases and J gave up 5 bases; unmatched junction bases: 8.

This clonotype was detected ten times or more. The chain couples TRBV7-9 to TRBJ2-2; 14 nucleotides align to TRBD2. Germline CDR1 SEHNR, CDR2 FQNEAQ (reference sequence). This CDR3 has 17 amino acids. With 5 bases clipped from V and 6 bases from J, the junction kept 8 bases outside the gene matches. CDR3 protein: CASSQNGLAGGAGELFF. The CDR3 DNA follows: TGTGCCAGCAGCCAAAACGGACTAGCGGGAGGTGCCGGGGAGCTGTTTTTT.

This clonotype was observed many times. This chain connects TRBV11-3 to TRBJ2-7; the D call may be TRBD1 or TRBD2 (5 bases each). The germline V gene encodes CDR1 SGHNT and CDR2 YENEEA. Trimming shortened V by 1 base and J by 2 bases, and 12 bases separated the two germline ends. The CDR3 length is 15 residues. The CDR3, as DNA: TGTGCCAGCAGCTTAGTGGTGGGGGAACCCTACGAGCAGTACTTC. Translating it yields CASSLVVGEPYEQYF.

This clonotype has more than one count but fewer than ten. The V and J genes are TRBV29-1 and TRBJ2-1; D not resolved. CDR3 length: 10 amino acids. Germline CDR1 is SQVTM and CDR2 is ANQGSEA. Trimming removed 4 bases at V and 6 bases at J, with 4 bases between. CDR3 in amino acids: CSVGFNEQFF. CDR3 nucleotides: TGCAGCGTTGGATTCAATGAGCAGTTCTTC.